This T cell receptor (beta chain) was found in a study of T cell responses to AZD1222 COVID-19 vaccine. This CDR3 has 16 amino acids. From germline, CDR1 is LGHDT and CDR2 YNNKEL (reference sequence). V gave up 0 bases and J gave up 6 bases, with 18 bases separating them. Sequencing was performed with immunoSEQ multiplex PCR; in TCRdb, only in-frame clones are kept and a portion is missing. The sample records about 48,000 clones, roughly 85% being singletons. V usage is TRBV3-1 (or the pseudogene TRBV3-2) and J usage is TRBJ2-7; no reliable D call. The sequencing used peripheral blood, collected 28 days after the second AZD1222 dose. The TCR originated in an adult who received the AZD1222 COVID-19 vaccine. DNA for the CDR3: TGTGCCAGCAGCCAAGAAGCATCTGTAGTGGGATCCGAGCAGTACTTC. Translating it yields CASSQEASVVGSEQYF.